This T cell receptor beta chain is from a study of CD8 T cells in Susac syndrome. This CDR3 is 15 amino acids long. Germline V gene lookup returns CDR1 SNHLY and CDR2 FYNNEI. The V and J ends lost 8 bases and 0 bases respectively, with 14 bases between them. The authors reverse transcribed roughly 0.5 to 1 ug RNA with random hexamers. The amplification used immunoSEQ multiplex PCR on TCR beta CDR3; it spanned 54 Vbeta and 13 Jbeta. In TCRdb, the immunoSEQ multiplex PCR reads were re-called with MiXCR into one record per CDR3 protein. The sample yields 400,000 or so distinct CDR3 sequences, approximately 85% seen once. TCR beta was sequenced from blood CD8+ and CD4+ T cells. Control patients had untreated stable or active relapsing-remitting multiple sclerosis by revised McDonald criteria. The TEMRA cells underwent FACS enrichment, while the CD8+ and CD4+ T cells underwent negative isolation.

The specimen sequenced was CD8+ T cells from PBMCs. J is TRBJ1-5 and V is TRBV2; D unclear. The sequence came from a human donor with multiple sclerosis. The CDR3 sequence: CASLSSWDSNQPQHF. CDR3 in DNA: TGTGCCAGCTTGTCCTCGTGGGATAGCAATCAGCCCCAGCATTTT.